What follows are 29 T cell receptor beta chains derived from one specimen sequenced in a study of T cells after yellow fever vaccination (dated by TCRdb to about 2019). This sample's treatment or condition label indicates: live attenuated yellow fever vaccine strain. Receptor amplification or capture employed 5' RACE. Sequencing was carried out with an Illumina HiSeq 2500. TCRdb redid the processing of the public reads, applying fastp at Q25 and MiXCR, and retained in-frame beta chains. Every entry covers one CDR3 protein and lists the most common genes and DNA from its rows. The sample profile shows roughly 520,000 distinct CDR3 sequences; about a fifth of them were found once. In total, the top ten clones hold about 15% of the sample. This sample comprised PBMCs, obtained roughly 20 days after the first yellow fever vaccination. These receptors all stem from a man younger than 30 who received the YFV17D yellow fever vaccine.

About this clonotype: The junction shows a germline mismatch at one end, possibly a read error. The chain employs TRBV7-9 and TRBJ2-1; 9 bases align to TRBD1. CDR3 size: 11 residues. Germline V gene data show CDR1 as SEHNR and CDR2 as FQNEAQ (reference sequence). CDR3 region: CASSYGTGTTF. The CDR3 nucleotides read TGTGCCAGCAGCTACGGGACAGGGACGACCTTC.

The V call is TRBV18, the J call TRBJ2-1; no clear D. The CDR3 covers 14 residues. The V and J ends lost 7 bases and 0 bases respectively, with 10 bases between them. Germline V gene data show CDR1 as KGHSH and CDR2 as LQKENI. The CDR3 region has the DNA TGTGCCAGCTGTCCCCCCAGCTCCTACAATGAGCAGTTCTTC. It encodes CASCPPSSYNEQFF.

This clonotype was seen ten or more times. CDR3 amino acids: CASSLYPQGGASSYNEQFF. CDR3 in DNA: TGTGCCAGCAGCTTATACCCCCAAGGCGGGGCAAGCTCCTACAATGAGCAGTTCTTC. This chain uses TRBV11-2 with TRBJ2-1; tentatively, D is TRBD2 (6 bases). Trimming left V 2 bases short and J 0 bases short, with 20 bases between. The CDR3 totals 19 residues. Germline values: CDR1 SGHAT, CDR2 FQNNGV.

This clonotype was counted only a few times. The chain links TRBV4-1 to TRBJ1-1; 8 nucleotides line up with TRBD1. This CDR3 is 15 amino acids long. J lost 5 bases, V lost 4 bases, and 9 bases had no gene match. CDR1 is MGHRA and CDR2 is YSYEKL in the germline V gene. CDR3 sequence reads: CASSRIQGVRTEAFF. The CDR3 nucleotides read TGCGCCAGCAGCCGCATACAGGGGGTAAGGACTGAAGCTTTCTTT.

The rearrangement uses TRBV25-1 and TRBJ2-3, with D perhaps being TRBD1 or TRBD2 (5 bases each). The CDR3 sequence is 14 residues long. Between the trimmed V and J ends, which lost 1 base and 5 bases, there was a span of 10 bases. The germline V gene has CDR1 MGHDK and CDR2 SYGVNS. The CDR3 is CASSEWTGQDTQYF. The CDR3, as DNA: TGTGCCAGCAGTGAATGGACGGGGCAAGATACGCAGTATTTT.

This clonotype has just a few counts. V usage is TRBV27 and J usage is TRBJ1-5; 9 bases align to TRBD1. Germline CDR1 and CDR2: MNHEY and SMNVEV (reference sequence). This CDR3 has 15 amino acids. J was trimmed by 6 bases and V by 5 bases; bases with no gene match: 8. CDR3: CASSPITGGLQPQHF. The DNA for the CDR3 is TGTGCCAGCAGTCCTATAACAGGGGGCCTTCAGCCCCAGCATTTT.

This clonotype was counted a few times. This rearrangement joins TRBV7-2 to TRBJ2-5, with unresolved D. The CDR3 runs 14 residues. Germline CDR1 SGHTA, CDR2 FQGNSA. V shed 2 bases and J shed 0 bases, with 7 bases lying between them. The CDR3 coding sequence is TGTGCCAGCAGCTTACTCAGATACCAAGAGACCCAGTACTTC. Encoded protein: CASSLLRYQETQYF.

This chain joins TRBV27 and TRBJ1-2; 7 bases fit TRBD1. The trim removed 0 bases at V and 6 bases at J, leaving 13 bases unmatched. The CDR3 has 17 amino acids. The germline CDR1 and CDR2 sequences are MNHEY and SMNVEV (reference sequence). The CDR3 reads CASSLSLGTATLHGYTF. CDR3 DNA: TGTGCCAGCAGTTTATCGTTAGGGACAGCTACCCTCCATGGCTACACCTTC.

The CDR3 bases are TGTGCTAGTGGTCAACAGGGGGGACGAAACTCCTACGAGCAGTACTTC. Translated: CASGQQGGRNSYEQYF. The gene calls are TRBV12-5 and TRBJ2-7, with 8 bases identical to TRBD1. From germline, CDR1 is LGHNT and CDR2 FRNRAP. Trimming took 5 bases from V and 0 from J; bases not matched to a gene: 9. The CDR3 sequence is 16 residues long.

This clonotype turned up a few times. V usage is TRBV7-9 and J usage is TRBJ2-3; weak D call: TRBD1 (5 bases). Germline V gene lookup returns CDR1 SEHNR and CDR2 FQNEAQ (reference sequence). With 0 bases removed from V and 4 bases from J, the gap between germline ends came to 11 bases. The CDR3 consists of 15 residues. CDR3 loop: CASSLARVSPDTQYF. CDR3 in DNA: TGTGCCAGCAGCTTAGCCAGGGTTTCACCAGATACGCAGTATTTT.

This clonotype was observed many times. The chain links TRBV2 to TRBJ2-1; D may match TRBD1 or TRBD2 (5 bases each). This CDR3 comprises 15 residues. Germline V CDR1 and CDR2: SNHLY, FYNNEI. V lost 8 bases to trimming and J lost 9 bases, with 23 bases between them. The CDR3 spells CASWKPGLENPEQFF. CDR3 coding DNA: TGTGCCAGCTGGAAACCGGGGCTCGAGAATCCTGAGCAGTTCTTC.

This clonotype was picked up a small number of times. The rearrangement links TRBV20-1 to TRBJ2-1, with 7 bases lining up with TRBD2. The germline V gene has CDR1 DFQATT and CDR2 SNEGSKA (reference sequence). J gave up 3 bases and V 7 bases, and 9 bases lay outside the gene matches. The CDR3 has 14 amino acids. The CDR3 nucleotides are TGCAGTGTCACGAGTGGGGACTACTACAATGAGCAGTTCTTC. Amino acids: CSVTSGDYYNEQFF.

This clonotype was seen ten or more times. The chain has TRBV2 and TRBJ2-1; D may be TRBD1 or TRBD2 (6 bases each). The germline V gene has CDR1 SNHLY and CDR2 FYNNEI. The germline V and J ends were trimmed by 7 bases and 7 bases, with 26 bases remaining between them. The CDR3 is 17 residues long. CDR3 loop: CASKTLQGTGGKNEQFF. The CDR3 coding sequence is TGTGCCAGCAAAACTCTGCAGGGGACCGGCGGGAAGAATGAGCAGTTCTTC.

V is TRBV12-3 or TRBV12-4 and J is TRBJ1-2, with 8 bases identical to TRBD1. The CDR3 has 13 residues. The trim removed 4 bases at V and 4 bases at J, leaving 2 bases unmatched. The CDR3 DNA sequence: TGTGCCAGCAGTTGGACAGGGCGCTATGGCTACACCTTC. As protein: CASSWTGRYGYTF.

This chain uses TRBV6-5 with TRBJ2-1; D possibly corresponds to TRBD1 (6 bases). Deletions cut 0 bases from V and 5 bases from J, with 8 bases between. This CDR3 spans 14 amino acids. Germline loops: CDR1 MNHEY, CDR2 SVGAGI. In DNA, the CDR3 is TGTGCCAGCAGTTACTCCGGACAGCACAATGAGCAGTTCTTC. As protein: CASSYSGQHNEQFF.

This clonotype was seen repeatedly, ten times or more. This chain links TRBV4-2 with TRBJ2-5; TRBD2 is a possible D gene (5 bases). The CDR3 length is 13 residues. The germline V and J ends were trimmed by 3 bases and 1 base, with 6 bases remaining between them. Germline CDR1 LGHNA, CDR2 YNFKEQ. The CDR3 spells CASSQSGQETQYF. The CDR3 DNA follows: TGTGCCAGCAGCCAGAGCGGCCAAGAGACCCAGTACTTC.

V and J are TRBV10-3 and TRBJ1-6; D is unclear. This CDR3 is built from 15 residues. Germline-derived CDR1 and CDR2 are ENHRY and SYGVKD. Trimming took off 2 bases at V and 7 bases at J, with 12 bases between the two ends. In DNA, the CDR3 is TGTGCCATCAGTGAGGGCCCGCAGAACAATTCACCCCTCCACTTT. As protein: CAISEGPQNNSPLHF.

There are a few counts of this clonotype. This sequence joins TRBV7-9 and TRBJ2-7; D unresolved. CDR1 is SEHNR, CDR2 FQNEAQ, per germline (reference sequence). Trimming cost V 5 bases and J 3 bases, with 8 bases left between them. The CDR3 is 12 residues long. DNA of the CDR3: TGTGCCAGCAGCCGGGCGGTCTACGAGCAGTACTTC. It specifies CASSRAVYEQYF.

This clonotype was recorded a few times. The rearrangement links TRBV6-1 to TRBJ1-1, with D unresolved. The CDR3 spans 14 residues. Germline assignment: CDR1 MNHNS and CDR2 SASEGT. V shed 5 bases and J shed 1 base, with 11 bases lying between them. The CDR3 DNA is TGTGCCAGCAGTCCCGAAGACGGGAACACTGAAGCTTTCTTT. This translates into CASSPEDGNTEAFF.

The gene calls are TRBV5-5 and TRBJ1-6; D is undetermined. The ends were cut back, 0 bases at V and 0 bases at J, with 4 bases in the middle. The CDR3 runs 15 residues. CDR1 is SGHKS, CDR2 YYEKEE, per germline (reference sequence). In nucleotides, the CDR3 is TGTGCCAGCAGCTTGGGAGGCTCCTATAATTCACCCCTCCACTTT. The encoded protein is CASSLGGSYNSPLHF.

The genes are TRBV12-3 or TRBV12-4 and TRBJ1-6; TRBD1 might be the D (5 bases). V lost 5 bases to trimming and J lost 7 bases, with 9 bases between them. The CDR3 spans 13 residues. For the CDR3, the DNA is TGTGCCAGCAGTGCTGGGGGGAATTCACCCCTCCACTTT. Protein: CASSAGGNSPLHF.

The sample holds a few counts of this clonotype. The chain uses TRBV10-3 and TRBJ2-1; 11 bases match TRBD2. The CDR3 totals 14 residues. The V segment lost 10 bases and the J segment 2 bases; nucleotides outside the gene matches: 4. Germline-derived CDR1 and CDR2 are ENHRY and SYGVKD. CDR3 protein: CATLAGGPYNEQFF. CDR3 nucleotides: TGTGCCACCTTAGCGGGGGGGCCCTACAATGAGCAGTTCTTC.

Comments on this clonotype: One end of the junction does not line up with germline, which may come from a read error. V is TRBV12-3 or TRBV12-4 and J is TRBJ1-4; 7 bases line up with TRBD1. The CDR3 sequence is 15 residues long. The CDR3 loop is CASSFRGGVKERLFF. The CDR3, as DNA: TGTGCCAGCAGTTTCAGGGGGGGAGTGAAAGAAAGACTGTTTTTT.

This chain uses TRBV7-2 with TRBJ2-2, with D tentatively TRBD2 (5 bases). In germline, CDR1 is SGHTA, CDR2 FQGNSA. This CDR3 spans 15 amino acids. V was cut by 2 bases and J by 5 bases, with 12 bases left in between. The CDR3 nucleotides read TGTGCCAGCAGCTTACGAAATAGAGGGACCGGGGAGCTGTTTTTT. Translated: CASSLRNRGTGELFF.

This clonotype was seen many times. The chain links TRBV6-1 to TRBJ2-5; possibly TRBD1 for D (5 bases). Germline V CDR1 and CDR2: MNHNS, SASEGT. Trimming pared 9 bases from V and 5 bases from J, leaving 16 bases between. This CDR3 spans 13 amino acids. CDR3 sequence reads: CARKKTAAETQYF. CDR3 sequence (DNA): TGTGCCAGAAAAAAGACAGCTGCGGAGACCCAGTACTTC.

This sequence joins TRBV6-2 or TRBV6-3 and TRBJ1-5; no clear D. V lost 5 bases and J 6 bases, leaving 14 bases between the germline ends. From germline, CDR1 is MNHEY and CDR2 SVGEGT. This CDR3 is built from 14 residues. DNA for the CDR3: TGTGCCAGCAGTCCACTCACAACGGTTCAGCCCCAGCATTTT. The encoded protein is CASSPLTTVQPQHF.

The chain recombines TRBV6-2 or TRBV6-3 with TRBJ2-1, with D tentatively TRBD2 (7 bases). The V end lost 1 base, the J end lost 10 bases, and 11 bases lay between the germline ends. CDR1 is MNHEY, CDR2 SVGEGT, per germline. The CDR3 sequence is 13 residues long. This CDR3 reads CASSYFGGREQFF. The CDR3 nucleotides read TGTGCCAGCAGTTACTTCGGGGGGCGGGAGCAGTTCTTC.

V and J are TRBV6-5 and TRBJ1-5; D might be TRBD1 (5 bases). CDR3 length: 15 amino acids. Germline loops: CDR1 MNHEY, CDR2 SVGAGI. V lost 0 bases and J lost 5, with 11 bases in between. This CDR3 is CASSYSSGRDQPQHF. CDR3 DNA sequence: TGTGCCAGCAGTTACTCCTCAGGGCGGGATCAGCCCCAGCATTTT.

V gene TRBV4-2 combines with J gene TRBJ1-4; D not certain. With 1 base removed from V and 0 bases from J, the gap between germline ends came to 15 bases. This CDR3 has 18 amino acids. Germline assignment: CDR1 LGHNA and CDR2 YNFKEQ. This CDR3 is CASSQGELNPTTNEKLFF. The CDR3 region has the DNA TGTGCCAGCAGCCAAGGAGAATTAAACCCTACAACTAATGAAAAACTGTTTTTT.